Presented here are 22 T cell receptor beta chains from one specimen sequenced in a study of T-cell reconstitution after alpha-beta-depleted transplantation in children. A TCRbeta library incorporating unique molecular identifiers was prepared. TCRdb independently ran MiXCR on the PCR reads; one entry per CDR3 protein. The sample consists of about 610,000 distinct CDR3 sequences, 10% of them appearing once. Material: PBMCs from the stem cell graft donor, obtained from the stem cell graft. These receptors were collected from a human donor who donated a stem cell graft to a child with acute myeloid leukemia.

The V and J genes are TRBV7-8 and TRBJ2-7; 8 bases are shared with TRBD2. Trimming took 3 bases from V and 6 from J; bases not matched to a gene: 10. CDR1 and CDR2 (germline): SGHVS, FQNEAQ. CDR3 length: 15 residues. The CDR3 DNA reads TGTGCCAGCAGCTTCCAAGCGGGAGATCGGTCCGAGCAGTACTTC. Translating it yields CASSFQAGDRSEQYF.

This clonotype has a handful of counts. V and J are TRBV12-3 or TRBV12-4 and TRBJ2-7, with 11 bases matching TRBD2. The CDR3 has 15 amino acids. V was pared by 8 bases and J by 5 bases, with 11 bases of the junction left unmatched. CDR3 loop: CASGGTSGTRNEQYF. CDR3 nucleotide sequence: TGTGCCAGCGGGGGGACTAGCGGAACCCGAAACGAGCAGTACTTC.

This clonotype was recorded at least ten times. The chain joins TRBV28 to TRBJ2-4; 10 nucleotides match TRBD1. In germline, CDR1 is MDHEN, CDR2 SYDVKM. This CDR3 has 15 residues. Losses at the gene ends were 3 bases for V and 5 bases for J; bases not matched to a gene: 4. As DNA, the CDR3 is TGTGCCAGCAGTTTGGGACAGGGGAGCGAAAACATTCAGTACTTC. Protein product: CASSLGQGSENIQYF.

This clonotype was detected many times. V usage is TRBV6-2 or TRBV6-3 and J usage is TRBJ2-7; 7 nucleotides line up with TRBD2. This CDR3 is built from 14 residues. The junction had 1 base not matched to a gene; V was cut back by 0 bases and J by 2 bases. In germline, CDR1 is MNHEY, CDR2 SVGEGT. Written as DNA, the CDR3 is TGTGCCAGCAGTTACTCCGGGACTACCTACGAGCAGTACTTC. Translated: CASSYSGTTYEQYF.

The rearrangement joins TRBV11-3 to TRBJ2-1; 11 positions agree with TRBD1. This CDR3 has 15 residues. Losses at the gene ends were 5 bases for V and 5 bases for J; bases not matched to a gene: 5. Germline CDR1 reads SGHNT; CDR2 reads YENEEA. This chain's CDR3 is CASSPLGQGDNEQFF. CDR3 bases: TGTGCCAGCAGCCCCCTGGGACAGGGGGACAATGAGCAGTTCTTC.

This clonotype occurred a few times. The rearrangement links TRBV5-1 to TRBJ1-5; perhaps TRBD1 as D (6 bases). The germline gives CDR1 SGHRS, CDR2 YFSETQ. V shed 1 base and J shed 7 bases, with 9 bases lying between them. The CDR3 sequence is 13 residues long. As DNA, the CDR3 is TGCGCCAGCAGCTTGTCAGGGGCACAGCCCCAGCATTTT. Translated, it gives CASSLSGAQPQHF.

This clonotype was found a few times. The V call is TRBV6-4, the J call TRBJ2-1, with D uncertain. Between the trimmed V and J ends, which lost 7 bases and 14 bases, there was a span of 12 bases. Germline V lookup: CDR1 MRHNA, CDR2 SNTAGT. This CDR3 is built from 10 residues. Here the CDR3 reads CASMYSREFF. The CDR3 nucleotides read TGTGCCAGCATGTACAGTAGAGAGTTCTTC.

This clonotype was seen many times. The chain employs TRBV20-1 and TRBJ1-5, with 9 bases matching TRBD1. Germline lookup yields CDR1 DFQATT and CDR2 SNEGSKA (reference sequence). The CDR3 totals 14 residues. The V and J ends lost 0 bases and 7 bases, in that order; junction bases with no gene match: 4. The CDR3 protein is CSARDGTGWQPQHF. The CDR3 DNA follows: TGCAGTGCTAGAGATGGGACAGGGTGGCAGCCCCAGCATTTT.

This clonotype was recorded many times. The chain recombines TRBV29-1 with TRBJ2-1; TRBD2 matches 8 bases. This CDR3 comprises 11 residues. Trimming at V came to 7 bases and at J to 7 bases, leaving 3 bases not matched to a gene. Germline assignment: CDR1 SQVTM and CDR2 ANQGSEA. CDR3 coding DNA: TGCAGCGCAGCGGGGGCGAATGAGCAGTTCTTC. Its protein is CSAAGANEQFF.

The rearrangement uses TRBV28 and TRBJ1-4, with D unresolved. The CDR3 covers 12 residues. Germline V lookup: CDR1 MDHEN, CDR2 SYDVKM. Trimming stripped 2 bases from V and 2 bases from J, with 0 bases between. The CDR3 reads CASSLTNEKLFF. The CDR3 DNA follows: TGTGCCAGCAGTTTAACTAATGAAAAACTGTTTTTT.

The V call is TRBV5-1, the J call TRBJ2-3, with TRBD2 as a possible D gene (5 bases). V lost 4 bases to trimming and J lost 5 bases, with 23 bases between them. CDR1 SGHRS and CDR2 YFSETQ come from the germline V gene. This CDR3 spans 17 amino acids. CDR3 loop: CASSLTSTGWDKDTQYF. DNA of the CDR3: TGCGCCAGCAGCCTTACCTCCACGGGGTGGGATAAAGATACGCAGTATTTT.

This chain uses TRBV12-3 or TRBV12-4 with TRBJ2-4; no definite D call. This CDR3 contains 13 residues. The germline V and J ends were trimmed by 3 bases and 2 bases, with 5 bases remaining between them. In DNA form, the CDR3 reads TGTGCCAGCAGTTTCTCGACCAAAAACATTCAGTACTTC. Its translation is CASSFSTKNIQYF.

This clonotype has a count of ten or more. CDR3 sequence (DNA): TGTGCCAGCAGCTTAATGGGGGCAGGCCAGTACTTC. Its protein is CASSLMGAGQYF. The V gene is TRBV13, the J gene TRBJ2-5; maybe TRBD1 (6 bases). Between the trimmed V and J ends, which lost 2 bases and 10 bases, there was a span of 11 bases. The CDR3 contains 12 residues. The germline V gene has CDR1 PRHDT and CDR2 FYEKMQ (reference sequence).

The chain uses TRBV5-1 and TRBJ2-3, with TRBD2 matching 12 bases. The CDR3 totals 17 residues. The V and J ends lost 2 bases and 4 bases, in that order; junction bases with no gene match: 8. Germline CDR1 and CDR2: SGHRS and YFSETQ. The CDR3 reads CASSFLAGGLAADTQYF. CDR3 nucleotide sequence: TGCGCCAGCAGCTTCCTAGCGGGAGGGCTGGCCGCAGATACGCAGTATTTT. Complete variable domain (other parts from reference TRBV5-1 and TRBJ2-3): KAGVTQTPRYLIKTRGQQVTLSCSPISGHRSVSWYQQTPGQGLQFLFEYFSETQRNKGNFPGRFSGRQFSNSRSEMNVSTLELGDSALYLCASSFLAGGLAADTQYFGPGTRLTVL.

The chain uses TRBV29-1 and TRBJ2-7, with 15 bases that match TRBD2. Trimming took 5 bases from V and 5 from J; bases not matched to a gene: 7. Germline V gene data show CDR1 as SQVTM and CDR2 as ANQGSEA. This CDR3 region has 15 residues. CDR3 DNA sequence: TGCAGCGTTTCCGGGACTAGCGGGAGGCTCGACGAGCAGTACTTC. Protein sequence: CSVSGTSGRLDEQYF.

This clonotype was recorded a few times. The gene calls are TRBV6-6 and TRBJ1-1; no reliable D call. The CDR3 has 13 residues. Per germline, CDR1 MNHNY and CDR2 SVGAGI (reference sequence). The V end lost 6 bases, the J end lost 7 bases, and 15 bases lay between the germline ends. The chain's CDR3 is CASSFRKTIEAFF. CDR3 coding DNA: TGTGCCAGCAGCTTTCGGAAAACTATTGAAGCTTTCTTT.

The chain's CDR3 is CASSAIRALQETQYF. The CDR3 DNA reads TGTGCCAGTAGTGCCATCCGGGCGCTCCAAGAGACCCAGTACTTC. The V call is TRBV19, the J call TRBJ2-5; D ambiguous. The CDR3 loop spans 15 amino acids. V was cut by 5 bases and J by 1 base, with 14 bases left in between. In germline, CDR1 is LNHDA, CDR2 SQIVND (reference sequence).

The genes are TRBV24-1 and TRBJ2-5; 7 positions match TRBD2. Germline values: CDR1 KGHDR, CDR2 SFDVKD. The CDR3 runs 14 residues. With 5 bases clipped from V and 3 bases from J, the junction kept 5 bases outside the gene matches. CDR3 DNA: TGTGCCACCAGTGGTAGACTAGCAGAAGAGACCCAGTACTTC. It encodes CATSGRLAEETQYF.

This clonotype was counted at least ten times. The chain combines TRBV27 with TRBJ1-2; the D gene is possibly TRBD1 (5 bases). V lost 7 bases, J lost 3 bases, and 18 bases lay in between. CDR3 length equals 15 residues. Germline V gene lookup returns CDR1 MNHEY and CDR2 SMNVEV (reference sequence). DNA of the CDR3: TGTGCCAGCACCCCTAGACCGACAGACGACTATGGCTACACCTTC. Amino acid sequence: CASTPRPTDDYGYTF.

The J gene is TRBJ2-7, the V gene TRBV20-1; D possibly corresponds to TRBD2 (5 bases). From germline, CDR1 is DFQATT and CDR2 SNEGSKA (reference sequence). The CDR3 runs to 13 residues. Deletions cut 3 bases from V and 3 bases from J, with 12 bases between. The CDR3 DNA is TGCAGTGCTAGCGGGAAGGTCGGCTACGAGCAGTACTTC. It encodes CSASGKVGYEQYF.

The chain employs TRBV7-9 and TRBJ2-5; D perhaps matches TRBD2 (5 bases). Germline V gene lookup returns CDR1 SEHNR and CDR2 FQNEAQ (reference sequence). The CDR3 contains 15 residues. The V and J ends lost 2 bases and 1 base respectively, with 11 bases between them. The CDR3 sequence: CASSLSTGTQETQYF. The DNA of the CDR3 is TGTGCCAGCAGCTTATCGACGGGAACCCAAGAGACCCAGTACTTC.

This clonotype was picked up a small number of times. The genes are TRBV7-6 and TRBJ2-3; D unresolved. The V end was cut by 3 bases, the J end by 0 bases, with 10 bases between. From germline, CDR1 is SGHVS and CDR2 FNYEAQ. The CDR3 is 15 amino acids. The CDR3 coding sequence is TGTGCCAGCAGCTTCGGCCACCTTAGCACAGATACGCAGTATTTT. Translated, it gives CASSFGHLSTDTQYF.